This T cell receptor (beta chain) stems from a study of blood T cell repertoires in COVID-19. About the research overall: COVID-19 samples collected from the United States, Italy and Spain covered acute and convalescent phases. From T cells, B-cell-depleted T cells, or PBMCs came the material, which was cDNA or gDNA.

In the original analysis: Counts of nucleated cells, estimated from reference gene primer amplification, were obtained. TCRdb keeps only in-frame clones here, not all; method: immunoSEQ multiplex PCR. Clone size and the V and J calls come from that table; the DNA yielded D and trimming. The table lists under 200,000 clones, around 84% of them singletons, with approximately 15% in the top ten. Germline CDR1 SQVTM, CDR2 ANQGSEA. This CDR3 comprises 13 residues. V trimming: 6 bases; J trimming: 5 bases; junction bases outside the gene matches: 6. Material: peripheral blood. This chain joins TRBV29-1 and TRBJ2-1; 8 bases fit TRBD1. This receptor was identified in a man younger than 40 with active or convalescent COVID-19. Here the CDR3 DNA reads TGCAGCGTGGCACAGGGGGTGGACAATGAGCAGTTCTTC. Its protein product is CSVAQGVDNEQFF.